This T cell receptor beta chain was documented in a study of blood T cell repertoires in COVID-19. The overall study: Samples taken during acute and convalescent COVID-19 were collected in the United States, Italy and Spain. PBMCs, B-cell-depleted T cells, or T cells provided the cDNA or gDNA that made up the material.

Study processing details: The assay estimated nucleated cells by amplifying reference gene primers. TCRdb's copy holds only in-frame clones and misses some; the assay was immunoSEQ multiplex PCR. V and J calls and clone size are given by that table; D and trimming were obtained from the DNA. The sample has some 150,000 clones; about 73% are singletons. Trimming pared 4 bases from V and 6 bases from J, leaving 14 bases between. The CDR3 extends over 13 amino acids. Looked up from germline, CDR1 is SQVTM and CDR2 is ANQGSEA. The rearrangement links TRBV29-1 to TRBJ2-3; TRBD1 is a possible D gene (7 bases). The source of this sequence is a man older than 75 with acute or convalescent COVID-19. The specimen sequenced was peripheral blood. CDR3 protein: CSVAGGPVDTQYF. The CDR3 region has the DNA TGCAGCGTTGCAGGGGGGCCGGTCGATACGCAGTATTTT.